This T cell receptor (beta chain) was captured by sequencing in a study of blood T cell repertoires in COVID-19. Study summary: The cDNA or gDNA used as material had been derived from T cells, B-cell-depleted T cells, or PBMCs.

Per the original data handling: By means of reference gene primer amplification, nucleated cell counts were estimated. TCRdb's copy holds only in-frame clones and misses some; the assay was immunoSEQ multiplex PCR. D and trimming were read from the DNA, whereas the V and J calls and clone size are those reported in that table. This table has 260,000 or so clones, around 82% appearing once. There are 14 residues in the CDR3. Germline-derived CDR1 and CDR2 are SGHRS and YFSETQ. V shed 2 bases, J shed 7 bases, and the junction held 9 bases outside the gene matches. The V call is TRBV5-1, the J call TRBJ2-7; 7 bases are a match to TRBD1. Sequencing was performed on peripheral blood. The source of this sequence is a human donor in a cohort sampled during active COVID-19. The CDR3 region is CASSFTQGVGEQYF. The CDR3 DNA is TGCGCCAGCAGCTTCACTCAGGGGGTGGGAGAGCAGTACTTC. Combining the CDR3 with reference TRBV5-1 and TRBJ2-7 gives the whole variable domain KAGVTQTPRYLIKTRGQQVTLSCSPISGHRSVSWYQQTPGQGLQFLFEYFSETQRNKGNFPGRFSGRQFSNSRSEMNVSTLELGDSALYLCASSFTQGVGEQYFGPGTRLTVT.